This T cell receptor (beta chain) derives from a study of blood T cell repertoires in COVID-19. Across the whole study: The United States, Italy and Spain were the sources of the acute and convalescent COVID-19 samples. PBMCs, B-cell-depleted T cells, or T cells provided the cDNA or gDNA that made up the material.

Clones were sequenced by immunoSEQ multiplex PCR, and TCRdb holds only the in-frame ones, with some missing. Here the sample spans around 170,000 clones, about 80% being singletons. Per germline, CDR1 MNHEY and CDR2 SVGAGI. The CDR3 spans 15 residues. V dropped 2 bases and J dropped 4 bases, with 14 bases sitting between them. What was sequenced was peripheral blood. The sequence was obtained from a man aged 25 to 45 with active or convalescent COVID-19. V and J are TRBV6-5 and TRBJ1-2; a weak D match, TRBD1 (5 bases). CDR3 bases: TGTGCCAGCAGTTACCAAGGGGACTCCCCCTATGGCTACACCTTC. It encodes CASSYQGDSPYGYTF.